The clone carrying this T cell receptor (beta chain) was seen many times. Antigen: not known. The record originates from a study of T cells in Graves' hyperthyroidism and ophthalmopathy. Study observations and caveats: Ophthalmopathy got predicted by the model a median roughly 6.4 months before its onset. Expanded thyroid clonotypes (above 0.001) were mostly also found in blood.

CDR1 and CDR2 (germline): GTSNPN, SVGIG (reference sequence). The CDR3 length is 11 residues. V lost 2 bases and J lost 8, with 9 bases in between. RNA transcripts served as the template for amplifying TCR beta CDR3 regions. HTBI primers were the set used in a first-round RT-PCR of the TCR CDR3. MiXCR, applied by TCRdb to the multiplex PCR reads, yields one record per CDR3 protein. This table holds 220,000 or so distinct CDR3 sequences, around 15% found once. The origin of this receptor is a woman under 30 with Graves' ophthalmopathy. Material: blood. This rearrangement joins TRBV30 to TRBJ1-1; D gene unclear. The CDR3 bases are TGTGCCTGGAGTACGGCATACGAAGCTTTCTTT. This codes for CAWSTAYEAFF.